One sample yielded the 10 T cell receptor beta chains listed below, sequenced in a study of blood T cell repertoires in COVID-19. Measured with immunoSEQ multiplex PCR; TCRdb has only the in-frame clones, and not every one. The sample lists approximately 60,000 clones; 65% to 85% were seen once. The sequenced sample consisted of peripheral blood. The receptor set was obtained from a man aged 65 to 85 with active COVID-19.

This chain joins TRBV7-8 and TRBJ2-3, with D unresolved. Per germline, CDR1 SGHVS and CDR2 FQNEAQ. The CDR3 totals 15 residues. Trimming pared 0 bases from V and 0 bases from J, leaving 7 bases between. The CDR3: CASSLARSSTDTQYF. The CDR3 DNA reads TGTGCCAGCAGCTTAGCGCGGAGCAGCACAGATACGCAGTATTTT.

The rearrangement links TRBV7-2 to TRBJ2-1, with 10 positions matching TRBD2. The junction had 0 bases not matched to a gene; V was cut back by 1 base and J by 6 bases. CDR3 length equals 14 residues. Looked up from germline, CDR1 is SGHTA and CDR2 is FQGNSA. The CDR3 region has the DNA TGTGCCAGCAGCTTAGGGACTAGCGGCAATGAGCAGTTCTTC. Its translation: CASSLGTSGNEQFF.

The chain carries TRBV3-1 (or the pseudogene TRBV3-2) and TRBJ1-1; D gene ambiguous. V was clipped by 4 bases and J by 6 bases, with 12 bases between them. CDR3 length equals 13 residues. The germline V gene encodes CDR1 LGHDT and CDR2 YNNKEL (reference sequence). Written as DNA, the CDR3 is TGTGCCAGCAGCCCGTCGGCGGGTGCTGAAGCTTTCTTT. It yields the protein CASSPSAGAEAFF.

The rearrangement joins TRBV5-1 to TRBJ2-7; tentative D call: TRBD2 (5 bases). Germline CDR1 and CDR2: SGHRS and YFSETQ. The CDR3 is 14 residues long. Trimming removed 1 base at V and 0 bases at J, with 8 bases between. CDR3 sequence (DNA): TGCGCCAGCAGCTTGAGAAGCGGCTCCTACGAGCAGTACTTC. Translation: CASSLRSGSYEQYF. Based on the CDR3 plus reference TRBV5-1 and TRBJ2-7, the full variable domain is KAGVTQTPRYLIKTRGQQVTLSCSPISGHRSVSWYQQTPGQGLQFLFEYFSETQRNKGNFPGRFSGRQFSNSRSEMNVSTLELGDSALYLCASSLRSGSYEQYFGPGTRLTVT.

The chain has TRBV18 and TRBJ1-1; possible D gene TRBD1, 6 bases. V was shortened by 2 bases and J by 7 bases, with 8 bases between the two germline ends. Germline V gene sequence: CDR1 KGHSH, CDR2 LQKENI. There are 12 residues in the CDR3. CDR3 in DNA: TGTGCCAGCTCACCAAGGGGGAATGAAGCTTTCTTT. It is translated as CASSPRGNEAFF.

This clone appeared a single time. CDR3 amino acids: CASSPPSGPYEQYF. The CDR3 DNA reads TGTGCCAGCAGCCCACCTAGCGGTCCCTACGAGCAGTACTTC. The chain employs TRBV7-9 and TRBJ2-7; 7 nucleotides line up with TRBD2. The CDR3 covers 14 residues. Unmatched junction bases numbered 6, after V lost 5 bases and J lost 2 bases. The germline gives CDR1 SEHNR, CDR2 FQNEAQ (reference sequence).

The chain carries TRBV7-6 and TRBJ1-1, with 9 positions matching TRBD1. The CDR3 is made up of 15 amino acids. V lost 1 base to trimming and J lost 4 bases; unmatched junction nucleotides: 4. CDR1 SGHVS and CDR2 FNYEAQ come from the germline V gene. CDR3 DNA: TGTGCCAGCAGCTTAGTTGGGACAGGGCTCACTGAAGCTTTCTTT. The encoded protein is CASSLVGTGLTEAFF.

The J gene is TRBJ2-1, the V gene TRBV11-3, with TRBD2 as a possible D gene (5 bases). Per the germline V gene, CDR1 is SGHNT and CDR2 is YENEEA. V lost 5 bases, J lost 2 bases, and 7 bases lay in between. The CDR3 covers 13 residues. The CDR3 sequence is CASSPGAYNEQFF. CDR3 DNA sequence: TGTGCCAGCAGCCCCGGGGCCTACAATGAGCAGTTCTTC.

The chain joins TRBV3-1 (or the pseudogene TRBV3-2) to TRBJ2-3; 10 nucleotides align to TRBD1. The CDR3 runs 17 residues. The trim removed 0 bases at V and 6 bases at J, leaving 9 bases unmatched. Germline V lookup: CDR1 LGHDT, CDR2 YNNKEL (reference sequence). The CDR3 region is CASSQDRGQGLGDTQYF. CDR3 DNA: TGTGCCAGCAGCCAAGATCGGGGACAGGGGTTGGGGGATACGCAGTATTTT.

This chain connects TRBV5-1 to TRBJ2-3, with 9 bases identical to TRBD2. Per the germline V gene, CDR1 is SGHRS and CDR2 is YFSETQ. J gave up 4 bases and V 0 bases, and 9 bases lay outside the gene matches. This CDR3 comprises 17 residues. The DNA for the CDR3 is TGCGCCAGCAGCTTGGGTAATAGCGGGAGTTCCGCAGATACGCAGTATTTT. Translating it yields CASSLGNSGSSADTQYF. Combining the CDR3 with reference TRBV5-1 and TRBJ2-3 gives the whole variable domain KAGVTQTPRYLIKTRGQQVTLSCSPISGHRSVSWYQQTPGQGLQFLFEYFSETQRNKGNFPGRFSGRQFSNSRSEMNVSTLELGDSALYLCASSLGNSGSSADTQYFGPGTRLTVL.